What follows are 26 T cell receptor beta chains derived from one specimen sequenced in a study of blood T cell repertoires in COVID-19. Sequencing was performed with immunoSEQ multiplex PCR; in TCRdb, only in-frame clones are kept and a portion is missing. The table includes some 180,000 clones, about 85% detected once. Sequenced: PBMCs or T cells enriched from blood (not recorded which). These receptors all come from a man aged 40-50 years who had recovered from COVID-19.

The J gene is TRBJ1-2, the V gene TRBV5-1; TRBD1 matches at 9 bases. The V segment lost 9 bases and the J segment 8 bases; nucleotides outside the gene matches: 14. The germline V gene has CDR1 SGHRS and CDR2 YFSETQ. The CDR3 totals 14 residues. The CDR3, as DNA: TGCGCCACCAGAACCGGGACAGGGTGGGAAGGCTACACCTTC. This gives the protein CATRTGTGWEGYTF.

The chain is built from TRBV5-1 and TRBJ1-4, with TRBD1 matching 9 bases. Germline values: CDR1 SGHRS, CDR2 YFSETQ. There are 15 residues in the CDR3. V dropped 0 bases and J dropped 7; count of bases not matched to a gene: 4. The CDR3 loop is CASSLGGTGLEKLFF. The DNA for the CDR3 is TGCGCCAGCAGCTTGGGTGGGACAGGGCTTGAAAAACTGTTTTTT.

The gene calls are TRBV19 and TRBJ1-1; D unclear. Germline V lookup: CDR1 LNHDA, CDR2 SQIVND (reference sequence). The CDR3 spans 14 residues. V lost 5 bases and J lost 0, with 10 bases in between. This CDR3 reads CASSPSPVNTEAFF. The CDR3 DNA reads TGTGCCAGTAGTCCCTCCCCAGTGAACACTGAAGCTTTCTTT.

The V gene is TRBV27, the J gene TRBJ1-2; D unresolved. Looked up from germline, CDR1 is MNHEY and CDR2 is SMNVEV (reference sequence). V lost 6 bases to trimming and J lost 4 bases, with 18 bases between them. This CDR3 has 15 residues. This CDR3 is CASSHHRTETYGYTF. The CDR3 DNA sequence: TGTGCCAGCAGCCACCATAGAACAGAAACCTATGGCTACACCTTC.

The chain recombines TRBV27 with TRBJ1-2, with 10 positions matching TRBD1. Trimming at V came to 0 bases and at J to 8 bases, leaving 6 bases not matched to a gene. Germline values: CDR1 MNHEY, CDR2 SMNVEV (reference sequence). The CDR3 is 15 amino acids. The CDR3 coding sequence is TGTGCCAGCAGTTTATCGGGGACAGGGGTATCCGGCTACACCTTC. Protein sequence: CASSLSGTGVSGYTF.

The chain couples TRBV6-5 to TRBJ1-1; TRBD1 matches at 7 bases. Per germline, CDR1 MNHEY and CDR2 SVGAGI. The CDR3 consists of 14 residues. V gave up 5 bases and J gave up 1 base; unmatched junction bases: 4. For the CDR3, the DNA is TGTGCCAGCAGTCACCGGGACAGGAACACTGAAGCTTTCTTT. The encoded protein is CASSHRDRNTEAFF.

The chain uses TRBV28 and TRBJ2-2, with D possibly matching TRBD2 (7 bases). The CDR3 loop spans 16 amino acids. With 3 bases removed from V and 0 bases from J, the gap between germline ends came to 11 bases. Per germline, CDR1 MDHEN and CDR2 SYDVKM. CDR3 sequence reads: CASSFAGASNTGELFF. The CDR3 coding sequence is TGTGCCAGCAGTTTTGCGGGGGCTTCGAACACCGGGGAGCTGTTTTTT.

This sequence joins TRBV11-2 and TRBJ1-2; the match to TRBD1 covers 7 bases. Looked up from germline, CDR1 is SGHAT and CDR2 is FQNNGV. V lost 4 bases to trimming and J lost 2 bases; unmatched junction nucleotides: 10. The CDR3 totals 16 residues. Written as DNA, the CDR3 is TGTGCCAGCAGCTCGACTCCGGGACAGAGGAACTATGGCTACACCTTC. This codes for CASSSTPGQRNYGYTF.

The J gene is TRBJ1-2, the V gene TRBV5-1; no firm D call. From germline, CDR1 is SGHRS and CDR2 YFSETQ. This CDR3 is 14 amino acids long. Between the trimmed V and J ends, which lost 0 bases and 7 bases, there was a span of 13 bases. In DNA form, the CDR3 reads TGCGCCAGCAGCTTGGGCACCAGAGGGTCTGGCTACACCTTC. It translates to CASSLGTRGSGYTF.

CDR3 amino acids: CSVMGQGGSDTQYF. CDR3 DNA sequence: TGCAGCGTTATGGGACAGGGGGGATCAGATACGCAGTATTTT. The chain uses TRBV29-1 and TRBJ2-3; 11 bases align to TRBD1. V was pared by 5 bases and J by 4 bases, with 5 bases of the junction left unmatched. CDR3 length: 14 residues. Germline V gene data show CDR1 as SQVTM and CDR2 as ANQGSEA.

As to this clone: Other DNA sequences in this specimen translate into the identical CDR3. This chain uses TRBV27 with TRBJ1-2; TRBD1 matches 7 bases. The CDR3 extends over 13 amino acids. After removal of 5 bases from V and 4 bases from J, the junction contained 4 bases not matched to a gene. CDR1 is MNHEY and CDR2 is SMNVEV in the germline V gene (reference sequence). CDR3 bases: TGTGCCAGCAGTCGGGACAGAGGCTATGGCTACACCTTC. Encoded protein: CASSRDRGYGYTF.

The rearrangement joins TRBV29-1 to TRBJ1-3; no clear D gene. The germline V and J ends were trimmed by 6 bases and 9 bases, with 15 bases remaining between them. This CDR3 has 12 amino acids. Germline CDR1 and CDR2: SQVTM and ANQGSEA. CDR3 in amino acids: CSVSLSRGTIYF. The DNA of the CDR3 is TGCAGCGTCTCCTTGTCGAGAGGCACCATATATTTT.

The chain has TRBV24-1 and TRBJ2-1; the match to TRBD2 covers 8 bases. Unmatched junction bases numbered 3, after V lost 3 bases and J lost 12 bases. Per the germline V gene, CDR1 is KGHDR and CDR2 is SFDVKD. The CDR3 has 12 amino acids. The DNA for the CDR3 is TGTGCCACCAGTGATAGCGGGAGAGGGCAGTTCTTC. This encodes CATSDSGRGQFF.

The DNA for the CDR3 is TGTGCCAGTAGGGACAGGGGGCGCTTGGATGAGCAGTTCTTC. It yields the protein CASRDRGRLDEQFF. This chain joins TRBV19 and TRBJ2-1, with 11 bases matching TRBD1. CDR3 length: 14 residues. The V gene's germline CDR1 is LNHDA and CDR2 SQIVND (reference sequence). V lost 6 bases and J lost 8; bases outside the gene matches: 6. Using reference TRBV19 and TRBJ2-1 for the parts outside the CDR3, the full variable domain is DGGITQSPKYLFRKEGQNVTLSCEQNLNHDAMYWYRQDPGQGLRLIYYSQIVNDFQKGDIAEGYSVSREKKESFPLTVTSAQKNPTAFYLCASRDRGRLDEQFFGPGTRLTVL.

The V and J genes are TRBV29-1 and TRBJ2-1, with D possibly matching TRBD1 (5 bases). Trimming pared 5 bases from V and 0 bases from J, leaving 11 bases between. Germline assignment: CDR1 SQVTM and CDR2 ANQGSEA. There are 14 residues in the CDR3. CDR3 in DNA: TGCAGCGTTATCGACAGCATCTCCTACAATGAGCAGTTCTTC. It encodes CSVIDSISYNEQFF.

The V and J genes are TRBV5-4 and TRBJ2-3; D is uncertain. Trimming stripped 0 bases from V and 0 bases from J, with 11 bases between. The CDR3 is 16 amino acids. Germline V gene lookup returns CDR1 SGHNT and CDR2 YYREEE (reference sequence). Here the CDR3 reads CASSLGQRTSTDTQYF. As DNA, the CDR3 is TGTGCCAGCAGCTTGGGGCAGCGCACTAGCACAGATACGCAGTATTTT. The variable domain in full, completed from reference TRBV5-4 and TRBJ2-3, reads ETGVTQSPTHLIKTRGQQVTLRCSSQSGHNTVSWYQQALGQGPQFIFQYYREEENGRGNFPPRFSGLQFPNYSSELNVNALELDDSALYLCASSLGQRTSTDTQYFGPGTRLTVL.

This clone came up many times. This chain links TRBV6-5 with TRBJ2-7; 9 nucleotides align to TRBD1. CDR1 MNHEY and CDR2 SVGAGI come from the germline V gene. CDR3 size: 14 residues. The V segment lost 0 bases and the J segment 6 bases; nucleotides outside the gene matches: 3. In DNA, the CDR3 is TGTGCCAGCAGTTACTCAAAGACAGGGGGCGAGCAGTACTTC. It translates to CASSYSKTGGEQYF.

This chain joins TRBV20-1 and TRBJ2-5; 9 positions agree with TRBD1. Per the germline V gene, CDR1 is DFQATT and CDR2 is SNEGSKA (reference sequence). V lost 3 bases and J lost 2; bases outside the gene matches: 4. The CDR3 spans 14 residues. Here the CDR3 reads CSASAGQGQETQYF. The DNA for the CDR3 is TGCAGTGCTAGTGCCGGACAGGGGCAAGAGACCCAGTACTTC.

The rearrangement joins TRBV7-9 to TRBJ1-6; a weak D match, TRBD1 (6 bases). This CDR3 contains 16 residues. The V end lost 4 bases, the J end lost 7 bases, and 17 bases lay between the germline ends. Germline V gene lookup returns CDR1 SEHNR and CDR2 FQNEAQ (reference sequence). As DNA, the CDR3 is TGTGCCAGCAGCTGGGGGCCACAGGGAAGAAATTCACCCCTCCACTTT. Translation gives CASSWGPQGRNSPLHF. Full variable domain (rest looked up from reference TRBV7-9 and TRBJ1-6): DTGVSQNPRHKITKRGQNVTFRCDPISEHNRLYWYRQTLGQGPEFLTYFQNEAQLEKSRLLSDRFSAERPKGSFSTLEIQRTEQGDSAMYLCASSWGPQGRNSPLHFGNGTRLTVT.

The CDR3 sequence is CAWIAKGHLYEQYF. The CDR3 coding sequence is TGTGCCTGGATAGCTAAGGGACACCTCTACGAGCAGTACTTC. The chain recombines TRBV30 with TRBJ2-7; maybe TRBD1 (6 bases). Germline CDR1 and CDR2: GTSNPN and SVGIG (reference sequence). The CDR3 contains 14 residues. Trimming removed 4 bases at V and 3 bases at J, with 16 bases between. Supplemented by reference TRBV30 and TRBJ2-7, the full variable domain reads SQTIHQWPATLVQPVGSPLSLECTVEGTSNPNLYWYRQAAGRGLQLLFYSVGIGQISSEVPQNLSASRPQDRQFILSSKKLLLSDSGFYLCAWIAKGHLYEQYFGPGTRLTVT.

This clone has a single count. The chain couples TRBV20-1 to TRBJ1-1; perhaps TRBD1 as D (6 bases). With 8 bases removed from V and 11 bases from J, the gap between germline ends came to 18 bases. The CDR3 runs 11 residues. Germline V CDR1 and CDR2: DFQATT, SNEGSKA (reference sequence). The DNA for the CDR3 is TGCAGTCCAGTTAAGGGGACACTGGCTTTCTTT. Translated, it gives CSPVKGTLAFF.

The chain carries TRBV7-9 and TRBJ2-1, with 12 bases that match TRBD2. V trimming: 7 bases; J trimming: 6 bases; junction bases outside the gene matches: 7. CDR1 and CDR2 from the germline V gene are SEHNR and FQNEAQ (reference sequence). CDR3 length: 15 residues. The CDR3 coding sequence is TGTGCCAGCATCCCAACTAGCGGGAGGTTCAATGAGCAGTTCTTC. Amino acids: CASIPTSGRFNEQFF.

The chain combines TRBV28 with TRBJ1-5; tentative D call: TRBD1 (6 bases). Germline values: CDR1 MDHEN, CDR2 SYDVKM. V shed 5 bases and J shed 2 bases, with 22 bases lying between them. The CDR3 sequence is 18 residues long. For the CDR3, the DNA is TGTGCCAGCAGTCCATTGGATTACGCAGGGGCCCGCAATCAGCCCCAGCATTTT. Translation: CASSPLDYAGARNQPQHF. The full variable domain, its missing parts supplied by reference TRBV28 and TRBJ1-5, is DVKVTQSSRYLVKRTGEKVFLECVQDMDHENMFWYRQDPGLGLRLIYFSYDVKMKEKGDIPEGYSVSREKKERFSLILESASTNQTSMYLCASSPLDYAGARNQPQHFGDGTRLSIL.

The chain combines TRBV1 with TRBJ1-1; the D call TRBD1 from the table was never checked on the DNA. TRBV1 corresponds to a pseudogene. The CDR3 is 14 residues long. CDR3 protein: CTSNRTGPNTEAFF. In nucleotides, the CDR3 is TGCACCAGCAACCGGACAGGGCCCAACACTGAAGCTTTCTTT.

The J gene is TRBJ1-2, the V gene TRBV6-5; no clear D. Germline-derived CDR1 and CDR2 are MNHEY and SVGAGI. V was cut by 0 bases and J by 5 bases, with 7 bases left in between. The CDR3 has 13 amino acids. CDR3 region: CASSYSTEYGYTF. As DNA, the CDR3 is TGTGCCAGCAGTTACTCGACGGAGTATGGCTACACCTTC.

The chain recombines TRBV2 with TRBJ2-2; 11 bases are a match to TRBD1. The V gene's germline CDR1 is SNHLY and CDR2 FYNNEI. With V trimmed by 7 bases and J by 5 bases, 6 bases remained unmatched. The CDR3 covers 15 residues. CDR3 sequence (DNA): TGTGCCAGCACTGGGACAGGGGGTTGGACCGGGGAGCTGTTTTTT. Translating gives CASTGTGGWTGELFF.